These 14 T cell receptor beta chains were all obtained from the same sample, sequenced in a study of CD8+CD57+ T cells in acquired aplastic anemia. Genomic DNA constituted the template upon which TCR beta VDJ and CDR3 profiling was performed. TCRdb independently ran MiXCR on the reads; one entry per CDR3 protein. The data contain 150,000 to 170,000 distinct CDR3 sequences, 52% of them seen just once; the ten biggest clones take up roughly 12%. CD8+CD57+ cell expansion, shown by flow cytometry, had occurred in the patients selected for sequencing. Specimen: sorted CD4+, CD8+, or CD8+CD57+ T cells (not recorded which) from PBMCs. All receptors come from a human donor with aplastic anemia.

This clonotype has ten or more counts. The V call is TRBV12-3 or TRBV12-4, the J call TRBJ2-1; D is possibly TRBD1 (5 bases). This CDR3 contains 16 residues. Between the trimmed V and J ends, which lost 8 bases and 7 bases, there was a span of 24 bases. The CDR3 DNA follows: TGTGCCAGCTCCGGTGGGGCACAGCGTCATCCAAATGAGCAGTTCTTC. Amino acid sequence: CASSGGAQRHPNEQFF.

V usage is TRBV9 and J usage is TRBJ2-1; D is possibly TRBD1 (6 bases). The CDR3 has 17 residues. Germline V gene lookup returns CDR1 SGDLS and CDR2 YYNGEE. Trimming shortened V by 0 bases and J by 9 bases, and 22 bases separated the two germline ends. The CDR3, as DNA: TGTGCCAGCAGCGTAGGGTGCAGGGGCCATGAAAGTAGTGAGCAGTTCTTC. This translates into CASSVGCRGHESSEQFF.

The CDR3 DNA is TGTGCCAGCAGTTTTACAGGGGTAGGGAGCAATCAGCCCCAGCATTTT. Amino acid sequence: CASSFTGVGSNQPQHF. V gene TRBV12-3 or TRBV12-4 combines with J gene TRBJ1-5; TRBD1 matches 7 bases. J gave up 1 base and V 3 bases, and 6 bases lay outside the gene matches. This CDR3 comprises 16 residues.

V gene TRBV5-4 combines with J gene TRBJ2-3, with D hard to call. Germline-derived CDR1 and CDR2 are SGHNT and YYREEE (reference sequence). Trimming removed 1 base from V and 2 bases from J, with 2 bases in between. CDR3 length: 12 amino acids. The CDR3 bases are TGTGCCAGCAGCTTGTTCACAGATACGCAGTATTTT. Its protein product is CASSLFTDTQYF.

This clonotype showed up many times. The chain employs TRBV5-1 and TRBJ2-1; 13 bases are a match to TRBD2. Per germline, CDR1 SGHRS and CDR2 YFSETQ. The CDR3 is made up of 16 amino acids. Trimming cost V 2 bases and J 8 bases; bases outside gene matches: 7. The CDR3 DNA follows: TGCGCCAGCAGCTTCTCCGGGACTAGCGGGGCTTATGAGCAGTTCTTC. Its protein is CASSFSGTSGAYEQFF.

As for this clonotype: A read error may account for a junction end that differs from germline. The CDR3 region has the DNA TGTGCCAGCAGTTCCGGACTCAAAAACAATGAGCAGCTCTTC. Residues: CASSSGLKNNEQLF. The gene calls are TRBV27 and TRBJ2-1, with D possibly being TRBD2 (5 bases). Germline-derived CDR1 and CDR2 are MNHEY and SMNVEV (reference sequence). The CDR3 length is 14 residues.

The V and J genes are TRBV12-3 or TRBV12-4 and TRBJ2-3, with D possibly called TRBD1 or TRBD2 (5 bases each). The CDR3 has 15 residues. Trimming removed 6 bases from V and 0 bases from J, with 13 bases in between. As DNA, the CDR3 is TGTGCCAGCAGCCCGGGACGGCGAAGCACAGATACGCAGTATTTT. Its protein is CASSPGRRSTDTQYF.

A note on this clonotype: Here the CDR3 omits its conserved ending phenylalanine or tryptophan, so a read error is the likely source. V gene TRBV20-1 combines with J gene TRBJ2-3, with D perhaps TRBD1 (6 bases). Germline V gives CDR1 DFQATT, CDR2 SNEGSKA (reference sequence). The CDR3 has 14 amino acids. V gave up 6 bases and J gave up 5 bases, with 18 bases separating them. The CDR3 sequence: CSATDWGPEDTQYY. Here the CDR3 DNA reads TGCAGTGCGACGGACTGGGGGCCTGAAGATACGCAGTATTAT.

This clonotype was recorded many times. For the CDR3, the DNA is TGTGCCAGTAGTATCAAGACAGGGGACACTGAAGCTTTCTTT. It codes for CASSIKTGDTEAFF. V and J are TRBV19 and TRBJ1-1; 8 bases are a match to TRBD1. Per the germline V gene, CDR1 is LNHDA and CDR2 is SQIVND (reference sequence). With V trimmed by 3 bases and J by 3 bases, 3 bases remained unmatched. The CDR3 totals 14 residues.

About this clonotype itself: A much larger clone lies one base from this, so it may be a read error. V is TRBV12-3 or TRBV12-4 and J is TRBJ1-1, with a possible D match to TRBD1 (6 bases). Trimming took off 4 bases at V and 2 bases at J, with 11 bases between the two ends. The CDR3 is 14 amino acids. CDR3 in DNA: TGTGCCAGCAGTTGGGGGGGCAGTAACACTGAAGCTTTCTTT. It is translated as CASSWGGSNTEAFF.

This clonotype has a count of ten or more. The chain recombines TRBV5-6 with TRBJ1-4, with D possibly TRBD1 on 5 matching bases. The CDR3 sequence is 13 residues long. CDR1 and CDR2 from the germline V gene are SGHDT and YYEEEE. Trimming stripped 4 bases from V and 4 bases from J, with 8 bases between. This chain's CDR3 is CASSVGGNEKLFF. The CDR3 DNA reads TGTGCCAGCAGCGTCGGGGGTAATGAAAAACTGTTTTTT.

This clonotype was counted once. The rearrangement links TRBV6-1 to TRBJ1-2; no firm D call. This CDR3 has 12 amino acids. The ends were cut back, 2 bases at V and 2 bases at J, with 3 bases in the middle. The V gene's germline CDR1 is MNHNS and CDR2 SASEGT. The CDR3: CASSEKNYGYTF. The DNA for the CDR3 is TGTGCCAGCAGTGAAAAGAACTATGGCTACACCTTC.

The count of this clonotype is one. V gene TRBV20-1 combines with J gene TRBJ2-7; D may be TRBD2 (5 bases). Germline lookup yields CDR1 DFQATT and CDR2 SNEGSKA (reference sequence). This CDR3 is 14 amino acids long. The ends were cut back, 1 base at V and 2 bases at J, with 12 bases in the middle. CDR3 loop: CSARVAGTTYEQYF. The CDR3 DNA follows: TGCAGTGCTAGAGTCGCGGGTACTACCTACGAGCAGTACTTC.

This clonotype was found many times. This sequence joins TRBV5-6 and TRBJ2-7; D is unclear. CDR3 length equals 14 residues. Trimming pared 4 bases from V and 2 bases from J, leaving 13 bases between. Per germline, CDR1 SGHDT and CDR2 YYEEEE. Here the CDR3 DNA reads TGTGCCAGCAGCCCTACACCCAACACCTACGAGCAGTACTTC. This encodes CASSPTPNTYEQYF.